The next 26 T cell receptor beta chains were all read from a single sample in a study of T cells in Graves' hyperthyroidism and ophthalmopathy. Amplified regions were TCR beta CDR3 sequences from RNA transcripts. With the HTBI primer set, the TCR CDR3 went through a first round of RT-PCR. From the multiplex PCR reads, TCRdb called clonotypes with MiXCR, one entry per CDR3 protein. This table holds 300,000 to 450,000 distinct CDR3 sequences, approximately 14% found once. Source material: blood. All receptors derive from a woman in her thirties with Graves' ophthalmopathy.

This clonotype was recorded many times. The chain uses TRBV27 and TRBJ1-5; 7 nucleotides agree with TRBD1. Germline V gene data show CDR1 as MNHEY and CDR2 as SMNVEV (reference sequence). Germline trimming cut 4 bases from V and 5 bases from J; bases unmatched to any gene: 5. The CDR3 covers 14 residues. CDR3 protein: CASSSTGADQPQHF. In nucleotides, the CDR3 is TGTGCCAGCAGTTCAACAGGGGCGGATCAGCCCCAGCATTTT.

This clonotype was counted many times. J is TRBJ1-1 and V is TRBV7-3; D gene unclear. V was cut by 6 bases and J by 3 bases, with 11 bases left in between. The CDR3 is 13 residues long. Germline-derived CDR1 and CDR2 are SGHTA and FQGTGA. The CDR3 nucleotides read TGTGCCAGCAGTTCACAAGGGTACACTGAAGCTTTCTTT. Its protein product is CASSSQGYTEAFF. The complete variable domain, with remaining parts taken from reference TRBV7-3 and TRBJ1-1, reads GAGVSQTPSNKVTEKGKYVELRCDPISGHTALYWYRQSLGQGPEFLIYFQGTGAADDSGLPNDRFFAVRPEGSVSTLKIQRTERGDSAVYLCASSSQGYTEAFFGQGTRLTVV.

This clonotype was recorded a few times. The rearrangement uses TRBV15 and TRBJ1-1; D perhaps matches TRBD1 (6 bases). Per germline, CDR1 LNHNV and CDR2 YYDKDF (reference sequence). Trimming removed 2 bases from V and 7 bases from J, with 11 bases in between. There are 13 residues in the CDR3. The DNA for the CDR3 is TGTGCCACCAGCAGACCCGGGGGCCGTGAAGCTTTCTTT. It encodes CATSRPGGREAFF.

This clonotype came up many times. The chain carries TRBV18 and TRBJ1-6, with a weak D call TRBD1 (5 bases). This CDR3 region has 15 residues. The germline V gene has CDR1 KGHSH and CDR2 LQKENI. V lost 4 bases to trimming and J lost 5 bases, with 12 bases between them. This CDR3 is CASSLTGSDNSPLHF. The CDR3 nucleotides read TGTGCCAGCTCACTTACAGGCTCGGATAATTCACCCCTCCACTTT. Filled out from reference TRBV18 and TRBJ1-6, the complete variable domain reads NAGVMQNPRHLVRRRGQEARLRCSPMKGHSHVYWYRQLPEEGLKFMVYLQKENIIDESGMPKERFSAEFPKEGPSILRIQQVVRGDSAAYFCASSLTGSDNSPLHFGNGTRLTVT.

This clonotype was observed at least ten times. This chain links TRBV9 with TRBJ1-2, with TRBD1 matching over 8 bases. The V segment lost 4 bases and the J segment 3 bases; nucleotides outside the gene matches: 11. The CDR3 sequence is 16 residues long. Germline V gives CDR1 SGDLS, CDR2 YYNGEE. This CDR3 reads CASSYNHAGGDYGYTF. CDR3 DNA sequence: TGTGCCAGCAGCTATAACCATGCAGGGGGCGACTATGGCTACACCTTC.

Ten or more counts support this clonotype. The chain is built from TRBV3-1 and TRBJ2-5, with 8 nucleotides matching TRBD2. This CDR3 comprises 16 residues. The V gene end was trimmed by 0 bases and the J gene end by 1 base; junction bases not matched to a gene: 4. Germline V gives CDR1 LGHDT, CDR2 YNNKEL (reference sequence). The CDR3 here is CASSQDPRGGQETQYF. For the CDR3, the DNA is TGTGCCAGCAGCCAAGATCCCCGGGGGGGCCAAGAGACCCAGTACTTC.

This chain links TRBV11-1 with TRBJ2-3, with D maybe TRBD1 (6 bases). Germline V gene lookup returns CDR1 SGHAT and CDR2 FQDESV (reference sequence). The V gene lost 3 bases and the J gene lost 6 bases, with 10 bases spanning the gap. CDR3 length: 13 amino acids. Written as DNA, the CDR3 is TGTGCCAGCAGCTTCTCTCAGGGGGATACGCAGTATTTT. Amino acids: CASSFSQGDTQYF.

This clonotype was counted at least ten times. The rearrangement uses TRBV2 and TRBJ2-7; no clear D. The V end was cut by 3 bases, the J end by 7 bases, with 13 bases between. The V gene's germline CDR1 is SNHLY and CDR2 FYNNEI. The length of the CDR3 is 13 residues. The DNA for the CDR3 is TGTGCCAGCAGTGAGGATCAATTGGGAGAGCAGTACTTC. This gives the protein CASSEDQLGEQYF.

This clonotype was seen at least ten times. The rearrangement joins TRBV7-2 to TRBJ2-7, with D possibly TRBD2 on 7 matching bases. The CDR3 runs to 15 residues. The germline CDR1 and CDR2 sequences are SGHTA and FQGNSA. V was pared by 5 bases and J by 5 bases, with 19 bases between. CDR3 loop: CASSQSYGGRNEQYF. CDR3 in DNA: TGTGCCAGCAGCCAATCCTACGGGGGGCGCAACGAGCAGTACTTC.

This clonotype was seen repeatedly, ten times or more. The chain has TRBV11-3 and TRBJ2-1; D is perhaps TRBD2 (6 bases). The V gene lost 3 bases and the J gene lost 9 bases, with 12 bases spanning the gap. In germline, CDR1 is SGHNT, CDR2 YENEEA. The CDR3 consists of 13 residues. The CDR3 DNA reads TGTGCCAGCAGCTTGGGGTCCGGGGGTGAGCAGTTCTTC. Translating it yields CASSLGSGGEQFF.

This chain connects TRBV7-2 to TRBJ1-1, with D maybe TRBD1 (6 bases). CDR3 length: 16 residues. Germline V gene lookup returns CDR1 SGHTA and CDR2 FQGNSA. Trimming stripped 1 base from V and 1 base from J, with 13 bases between. DNA for the CDR3: TGTGCCAGCAGCTTAGTAGGGGGTCTTGGGAACACTGAAGCTTTCTTT. This sequence encodes CASSLVGGLGNTEAFF.

The genes are TRBV20-1 and TRBJ1-2, with D hard to call. The CDR3 is made up of 14 amino acids. In germline, CDR1 is DFQATT, CDR2 SNEGSKA (reference sequence). V dropped 8 bases and J dropped 4 bases, with 20 bases sitting between them. The CDR3 DNA reads as TGCAGTTCGAGACGGAGATTACGGGTCTATGGCTACACCTTC. Protein sequence: CSSRRRLRVYGYTF.

This clonotype was detected ten times or more. This chain uses TRBV5-6 with TRBJ1-1; D is uncertain. Trimming shortened V by 3 bases and J by 4 bases, and 13 bases separated the two germline ends. This CDR3 is 14 amino acids long. Per the germline V gene, CDR1 is SGHDT and CDR2 is YYEEEE. The DNA of the CDR3 is TGTGCCAGCAGCTCGCGGGTACGATCCACTGAAGCTTTCTTT. It translates to CASSSRVRSTEAFF.

A few counts support this clonotype. The chain employs TRBV10-3 and TRBJ2-1; D tentatively fits TRBD1 or TRBD2 (5 bases each). V gave up 7 bases and J gave up 5 bases, with 12 bases separating them. This CDR3 has 13 amino acids. Germline CDR1 and CDR2: ENHRY and SYGVKD. The CDR3 nucleotides read TGTGCCATCATGGGGGTGGCTGACAATGAGCAGTTCTTC. Translating gives CAIMGVADNEQFF.

This clonotype was found a few times. The V and J genes are TRBV29-1 and TRBJ2-3, with 8 bases aligning to TRBD1. The CDR3 is 12 amino acids. Germline V CDR1 and CDR2: SQVTM, ANQGSEA. V shed 7 bases and J 4 bases; nucleotides not matched to a gene: 4. In nucleotides, the CDR3 is TGCAGCGGGACAGGGCCGGCAGATACGCAGTATTTT. Residues: CSGTGPADTQYF.

This clonotype appeared many times. The chain carries TRBV30 and TRBJ1-1; D gene uncertain. The CDR3 is 15 amino acids. Trimming pared 3 bases from V and 2 bases from J, leaving 16 bases between. CDR1 is GTSNPN and CDR2 is SVGIG in the germline V gene (reference sequence). The CDR3 loop is CAWSDTLEPNTEAFF. The CDR3 DNA follows: TGTGCCTGGAGCGATACCCTGGAGCCCAACACTGAAGCTTTCTTT.

This clonotype has only a few counts. The chain is built from TRBV11-3 and TRBJ2-5; D might be TRBD1 (6 bases). The CDR3 has 14 amino acids. The V and J ends lost 2 bases and 3 bases respectively, with 10 bases between them. The germline V gene has CDR1 SGHNT and CDR2 YENEEA. In DNA form, the CDR3 reads TGTGCCAGCAGCTTACAGACAGGAAAAGAGACCCAGTACTTC. Translating it yields CASSLQTGKETQYF. The full variable domain, rest sourced from reference TRBV11-3 and TRBJ2-5, is EAGVVQSPRYKIIEKKQPVAFWCNPISGHNTLYWYLQNLGQGPELLIRYENEEAVDDSQLPKDRFSAERLKGVDSTLKIQPAELGDSAVYLCASSLQTGKETQYFGPGTRLLVL.

This clonotype appeared a few times. V is TRBV27 and J is TRBJ2-3, with 8 bases matching TRBD2. CDR1 and CDR2 (germline): MNHEY, SMNVEV (reference sequence). V lost 0 bases to trimming and J lost 5 bases; unmatched junction nucleotides: 4. The CDR3 is 15 amino acids. CDR3 sequence: CASSLSAGGRDTQYF. The CDR3 DNA reads TGTGCCAGCAGTTTATCGGCGGGGGGAAGAGATACGCAGTATTTT.

Ten or more counts support this clonotype. The V call is TRBV20-1, the J call TRBJ2-7; no firm D call. Germline V gene sequence: CDR1 DFQATT, CDR2 SNEGSKA (reference sequence). The CDR3 consists of 12 residues. For the CDR3, the DNA is TGCAATCAAACCTACACCACCTACGAGCAGTACTTC. Translated: CNQTYTTYEQYF.

This clonotype has just a few counts. The chain is built from TRBV7-3 and TRBJ1-1; D gene ambiguous. This CDR3 contains 13 residues. V lost 5 bases, J lost 2 bases, and 9 bases lay in between. Germline-derived CDR1 and CDR2 are SGHTA and FQGTGA. The CDR3 reads CASSPASNTEAFF. The CDR3 region has the DNA TGTGCCAGCAGCCCAGCGTCTAACACTGAAGCTTTCTTT.

This clonotype was observed many times. V gene TRBV6-1 combines with J gene TRBJ2-2; 8 bases fit TRBD2. Unmatched junction bases numbered 11, after V lost 9 bases and J lost 5 bases. This CDR3 has 15 residues. Germline loops: CDR1 MNHNS, CDR2 SASEGT. The CDR3 loop is CASLGIGTRTGELFF. The DNA of the CDR3 is TGTGCCAGTTTAGGTATCGGGACTAGGACCGGGGAGCTGTTTTTT.

Comment on this clonotype: It may be a read error: a sequence one base away is much more abundant. This chain joins TRBV12-3 or TRBV12-4 and TRBJ1-2; 10 nucleotides align to TRBD1. The V segment lost 7 bases and the J segment 8 bases; nucleotides outside the gene matches: 19. The CDR3 is 17 amino acids. The DNA of the CDR3 is TGTGCCAGCACTTTTCGGGTCCTGACAGGGGGCGCAGCGGGCTACACCTTC. Translating gives CASTFRVLTGGAAGYTF.

The genes are TRBV27 and TRBJ2-7; no firm D call. Germline CDR1 MNHEY, CDR2 SMNVEV (reference sequence). This CDR3 spans 14 amino acids. Trimming left V 4 bases short and J 3 bases short, with 13 bases between. As DNA, the CDR3 is TGTGCCAGCAGTTCCGCCGGGCCCCTCTACGAGCAGTACTTC. Translation: CASSSAGPLYEQYF.

This clonotype was counted at least ten times. J is TRBJ1-2 and V is TRBV15; D is unclear. Germline-derived CDR1 and CDR2 are LNHNV and YYDKDF (reference sequence). V gave up 5 bases and J gave up 1 base, with 14 bases separating them. CDR3 length: 15 residues. The CDR3 reads CATSGWARRNYGYTF. Written as DNA, the CDR3 is TGTGCCACCAGCGGCTGGGCCAGACGTAACTATGGCTACACCTTC.

The V call is TRBV9, the J call TRBJ1-1, with D perhaps TRBD1 (5 bases). Trimming left V 4 bases short and J 4 bases short, with 11 bases between. The CDR3 runs to 13 residues. Germline V lookup: CDR1 SGDLS, CDR2 YYNGEE. CDR3 amino acids: CASSPGLGTEAFF. The CDR3 region has the DNA TGTGCCAGCAGCCCAGGGTTAGGCACTGAAGCTTTCTTT.

This clonotype came up many times. The J gene is TRBJ2-3, the V gene TRBV18; no definite D call. This CDR3 contains 11 residues. The V gene lost 3 bases and the J gene lost 5 bases, with 3 bases spanning the gap. Germline-derived CDR1 and CDR2 are KGHSH and LQKENI. DNA of the CDR3: TGTGCCAGCTCACCCCGAGATACGCAGTATTTT. It yields the protein CASSPRDTQYF.